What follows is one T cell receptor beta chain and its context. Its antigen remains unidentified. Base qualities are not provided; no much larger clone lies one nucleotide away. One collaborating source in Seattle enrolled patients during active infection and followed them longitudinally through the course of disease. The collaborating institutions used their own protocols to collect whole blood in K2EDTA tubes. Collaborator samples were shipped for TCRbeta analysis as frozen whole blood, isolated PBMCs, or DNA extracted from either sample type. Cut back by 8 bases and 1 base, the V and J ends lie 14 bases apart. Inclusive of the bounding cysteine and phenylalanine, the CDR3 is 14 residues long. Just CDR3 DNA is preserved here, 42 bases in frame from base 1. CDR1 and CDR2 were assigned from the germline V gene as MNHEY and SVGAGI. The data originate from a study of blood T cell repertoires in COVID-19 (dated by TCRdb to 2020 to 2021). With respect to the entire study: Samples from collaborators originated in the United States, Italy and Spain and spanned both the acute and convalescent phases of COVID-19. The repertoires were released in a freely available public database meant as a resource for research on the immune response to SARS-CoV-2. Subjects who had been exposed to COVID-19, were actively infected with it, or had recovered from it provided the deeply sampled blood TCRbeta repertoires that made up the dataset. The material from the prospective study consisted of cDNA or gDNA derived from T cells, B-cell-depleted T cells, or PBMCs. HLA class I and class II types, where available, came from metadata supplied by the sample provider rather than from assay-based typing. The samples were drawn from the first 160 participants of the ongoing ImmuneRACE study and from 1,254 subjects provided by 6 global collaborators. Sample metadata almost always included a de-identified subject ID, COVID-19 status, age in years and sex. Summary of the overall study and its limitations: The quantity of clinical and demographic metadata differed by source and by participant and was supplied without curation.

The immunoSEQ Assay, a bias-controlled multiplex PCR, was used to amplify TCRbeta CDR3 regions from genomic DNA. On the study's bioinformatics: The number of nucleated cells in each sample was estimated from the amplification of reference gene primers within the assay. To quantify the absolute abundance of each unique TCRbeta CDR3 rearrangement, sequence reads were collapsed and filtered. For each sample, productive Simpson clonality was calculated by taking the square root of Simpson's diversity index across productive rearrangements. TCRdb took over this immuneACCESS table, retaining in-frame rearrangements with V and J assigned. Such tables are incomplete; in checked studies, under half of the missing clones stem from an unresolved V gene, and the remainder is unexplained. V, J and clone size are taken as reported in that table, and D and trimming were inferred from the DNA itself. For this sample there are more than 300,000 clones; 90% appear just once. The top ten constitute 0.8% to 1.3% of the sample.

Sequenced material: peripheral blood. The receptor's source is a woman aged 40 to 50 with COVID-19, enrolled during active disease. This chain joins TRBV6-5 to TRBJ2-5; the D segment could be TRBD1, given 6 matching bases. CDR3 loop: CASLRQGRQETQYF. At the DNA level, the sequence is TGTGCCAGCCTGCGCCAGGGGCGCCAAGAGACCCAGTACTTC.